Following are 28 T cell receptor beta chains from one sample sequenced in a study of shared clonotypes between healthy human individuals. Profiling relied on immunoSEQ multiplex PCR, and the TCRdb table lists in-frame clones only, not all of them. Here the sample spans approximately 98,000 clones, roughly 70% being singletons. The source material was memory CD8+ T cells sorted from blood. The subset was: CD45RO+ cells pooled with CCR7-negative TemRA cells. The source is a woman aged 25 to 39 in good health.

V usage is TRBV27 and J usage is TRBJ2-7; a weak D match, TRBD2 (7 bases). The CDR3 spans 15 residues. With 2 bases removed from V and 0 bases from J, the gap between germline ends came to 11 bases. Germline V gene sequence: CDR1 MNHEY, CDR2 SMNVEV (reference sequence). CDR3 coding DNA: TGTGCCAGCAGTTTAAAGGGGGGGAGCTCCTACGAGCAGTACTTC. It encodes CASSLKGGSSYEQYF.

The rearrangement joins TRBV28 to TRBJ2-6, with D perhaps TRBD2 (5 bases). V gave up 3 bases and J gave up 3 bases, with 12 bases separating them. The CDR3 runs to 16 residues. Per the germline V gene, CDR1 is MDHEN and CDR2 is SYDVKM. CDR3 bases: TGTGCCAGCAGTTTTGACGGGGTAAATGGGGCCAACGTCCTGACTTTC. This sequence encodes CASSFDGVNGANVLTF.

The CDR3 bases are TGTGCCAGCAGCCCAACACCGGGGCTAGCAAAAGAGACCCAGTACTTC. Amino acid sequence: CASSPTPGLAKETQYF. The chain recombines TRBV28 with TRBJ2-5; D may correspond to TRBD1 or TRBD2 (5 bases each). V was clipped by 6 bases and J by 3 bases, with 20 bases between them. This CDR3 region has 16 residues. CDR1 and CDR2 from the germline V gene are MDHEN and SYDVKM.

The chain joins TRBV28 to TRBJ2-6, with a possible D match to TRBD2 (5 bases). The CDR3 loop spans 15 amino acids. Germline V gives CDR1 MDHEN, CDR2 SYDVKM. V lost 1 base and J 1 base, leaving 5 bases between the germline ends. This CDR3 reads CASSLSGSGANVLTF. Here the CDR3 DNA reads TGTGCCAGCAGTTTATCGGGATCTGGGGCCAACGTCCTGACTTTC.

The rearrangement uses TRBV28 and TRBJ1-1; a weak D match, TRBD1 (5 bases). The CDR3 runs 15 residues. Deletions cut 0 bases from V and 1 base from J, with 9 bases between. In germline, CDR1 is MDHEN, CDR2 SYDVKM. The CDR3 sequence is CASSLWRGWNTEAFF. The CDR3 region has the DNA TGTGCCAGCAGTTTATGGCGGGGGTGGAACACTGAAGCTTTCTTT.

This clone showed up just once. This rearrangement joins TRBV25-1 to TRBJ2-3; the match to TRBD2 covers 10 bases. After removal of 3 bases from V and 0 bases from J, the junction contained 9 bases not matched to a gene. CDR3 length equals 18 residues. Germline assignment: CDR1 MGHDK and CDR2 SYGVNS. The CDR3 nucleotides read TGTGCCAGCAGTGATCGATCCAGGACTAGCGGAAGCACAGATACGCAGTATTTT. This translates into CASSDRSRTSGSTDTQYF.

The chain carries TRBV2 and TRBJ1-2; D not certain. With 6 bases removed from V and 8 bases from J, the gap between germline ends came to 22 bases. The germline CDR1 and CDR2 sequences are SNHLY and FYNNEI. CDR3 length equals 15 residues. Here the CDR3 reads CASRGRASLGPGYTF. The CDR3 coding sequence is TGTGCCAGCAGAGGTAGGGCCTCGTTGGGCCCCGGCTACACCTTC.

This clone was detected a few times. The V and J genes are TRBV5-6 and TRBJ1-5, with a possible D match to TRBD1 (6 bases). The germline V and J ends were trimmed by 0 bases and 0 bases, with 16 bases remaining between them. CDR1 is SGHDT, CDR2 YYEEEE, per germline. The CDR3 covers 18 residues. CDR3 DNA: TGTGCCAGCAGCTTGGGGACGACAGGACCTTATAGCAATCAGCCCCAGCATTTT. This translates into CASSLGTTGPYSNQPQHF.

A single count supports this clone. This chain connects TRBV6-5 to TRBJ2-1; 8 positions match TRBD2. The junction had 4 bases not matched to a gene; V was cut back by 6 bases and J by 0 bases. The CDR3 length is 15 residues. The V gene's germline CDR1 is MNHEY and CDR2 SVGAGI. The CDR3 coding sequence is TGTGCCAGCAGCCCACTAGCGGACTCCTACAATGAGCAGTTCTTC. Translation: CASSPLADSYNEQFF.

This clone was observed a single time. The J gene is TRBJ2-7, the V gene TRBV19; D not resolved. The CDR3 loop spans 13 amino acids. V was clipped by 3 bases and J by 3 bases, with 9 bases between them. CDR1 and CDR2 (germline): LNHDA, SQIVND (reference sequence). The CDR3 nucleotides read TGTGCCAGTAGTATTGACACCGTCTACGAGCAGTACTTC. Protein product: CASSIDTVYEQYF.

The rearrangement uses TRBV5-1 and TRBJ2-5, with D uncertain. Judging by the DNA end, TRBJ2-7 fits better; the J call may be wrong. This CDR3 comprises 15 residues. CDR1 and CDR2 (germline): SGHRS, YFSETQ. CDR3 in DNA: TGCGCCAGCAGCTTGGGTATAGGTGGGTCCTACGAGCAGTACTTC. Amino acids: CASSLGIGGSYEQYF.

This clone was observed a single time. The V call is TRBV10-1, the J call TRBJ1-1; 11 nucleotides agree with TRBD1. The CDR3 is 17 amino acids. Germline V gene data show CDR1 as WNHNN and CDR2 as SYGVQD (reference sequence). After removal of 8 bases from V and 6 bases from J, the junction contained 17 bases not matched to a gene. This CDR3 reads CASLPPRTGGGGPEAFF. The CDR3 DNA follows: TGCGCCAGCCTGCCCCCTCGGACAGGGGGCGGAGGCCCTGAAGCTTTCTTT.

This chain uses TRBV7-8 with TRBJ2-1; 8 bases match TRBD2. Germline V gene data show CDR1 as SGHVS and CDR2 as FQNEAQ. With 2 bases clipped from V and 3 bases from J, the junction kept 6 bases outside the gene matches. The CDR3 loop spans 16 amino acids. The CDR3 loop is CASSLHTAGDYNEQFF. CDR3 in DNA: TGTGCCAGCAGCTTACATACAGCGGGAGACTACAATGAGCAGTTCTTC.

CDR3 coding DNA: TGTGCCATCAGTGAGTCCGGGGCCTCGGGAGACAACAATGAGCAGTTCTTC. Translation gives CAISESGASGDNNEQFF. The rearrangement links TRBV10-3 to TRBJ2-1, with a possible D match to TRBD2 (6 bases). Trimming removed 0 bases at V and 5 bases at J, with 17 bases between. The germline CDR1 and CDR2 sequences are ENHRY and SYGVKD. The CDR3 totals 17 residues.

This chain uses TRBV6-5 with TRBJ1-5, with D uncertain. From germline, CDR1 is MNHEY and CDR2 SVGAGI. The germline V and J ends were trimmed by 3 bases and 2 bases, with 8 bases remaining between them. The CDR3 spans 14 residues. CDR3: CASSYRSGNQPQHF. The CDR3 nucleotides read TGTGCCAGCAGTTATAGGTCAGGCAATCAGCCCCAGCATTTT.

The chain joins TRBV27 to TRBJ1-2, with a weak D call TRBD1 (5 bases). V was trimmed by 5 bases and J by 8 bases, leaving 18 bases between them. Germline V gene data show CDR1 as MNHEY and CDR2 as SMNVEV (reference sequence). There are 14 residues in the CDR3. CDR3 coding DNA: TGTGCCAGCAGTGGAGGGGCCCTAGACACGGGCTACACCTTC. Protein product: CASSGGALDTGYTF.

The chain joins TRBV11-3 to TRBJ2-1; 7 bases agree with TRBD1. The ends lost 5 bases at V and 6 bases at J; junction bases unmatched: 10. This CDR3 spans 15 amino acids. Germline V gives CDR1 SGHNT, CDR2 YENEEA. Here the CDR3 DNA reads TGTGCCAGCAGCCCGAGACAGGGTCCGACCAATGAGCAGTTCTTC. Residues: CASSPRQGPTNEQFF.

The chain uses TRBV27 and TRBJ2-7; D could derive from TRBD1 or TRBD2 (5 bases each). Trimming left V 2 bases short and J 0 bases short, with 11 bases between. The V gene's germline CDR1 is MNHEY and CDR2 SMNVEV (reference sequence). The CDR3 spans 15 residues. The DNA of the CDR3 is TGTGCCAGCAGTTTAGGGACGGGATCCTCCTACGAGCAGTACTTC. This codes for CASSLGTGSSYEQYF.

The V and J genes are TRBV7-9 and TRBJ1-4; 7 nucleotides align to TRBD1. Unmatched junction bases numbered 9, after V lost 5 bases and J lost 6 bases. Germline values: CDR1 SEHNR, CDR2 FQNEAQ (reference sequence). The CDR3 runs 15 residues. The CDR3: CASSPGGGTDEKLFF. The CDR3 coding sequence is TGTGCCAGCAGCCCAGGGGGTGGAACGGATGAAAAACTGTTTTTT.

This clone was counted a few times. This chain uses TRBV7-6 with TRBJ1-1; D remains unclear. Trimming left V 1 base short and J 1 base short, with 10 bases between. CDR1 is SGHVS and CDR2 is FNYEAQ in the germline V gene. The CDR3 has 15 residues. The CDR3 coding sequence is TGTGCCAGCAGCTTAGAAGTCTTACAGAACACTGAAGCTTTCTTT. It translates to CASSLEVLQNTEAFF.

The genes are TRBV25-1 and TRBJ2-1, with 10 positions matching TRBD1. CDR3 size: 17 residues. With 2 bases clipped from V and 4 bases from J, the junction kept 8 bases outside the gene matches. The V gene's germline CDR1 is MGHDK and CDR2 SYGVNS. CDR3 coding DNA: TGTGCCAGCAGTGAAAAACCGGGACAGGGGTCTTACAATGAGCAGTTCTTC. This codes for CASSEKPGQGSYNEQFF. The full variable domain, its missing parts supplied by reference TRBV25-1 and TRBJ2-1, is EADIYQTPRYLVIGTGKKITLECSQTMGHDKMYWYQQDPGMELHLIHYSYGVNSTEKGDLSSESTVSRIRTEHFPLTLESARPSHTSQYLCASSEKPGQGSYNEQFFGPGTRLTVL.

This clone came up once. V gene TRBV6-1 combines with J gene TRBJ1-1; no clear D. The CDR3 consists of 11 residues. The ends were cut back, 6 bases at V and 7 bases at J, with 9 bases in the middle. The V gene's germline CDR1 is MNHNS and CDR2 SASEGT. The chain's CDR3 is CASRNRIEAFF. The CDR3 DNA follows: TGTGCCAGCAGGAACAGAATTGAAGCTTTCTTT.

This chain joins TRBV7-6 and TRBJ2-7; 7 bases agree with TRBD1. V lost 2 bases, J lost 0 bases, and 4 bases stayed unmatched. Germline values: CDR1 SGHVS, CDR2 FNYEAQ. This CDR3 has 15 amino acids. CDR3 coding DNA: TGTGCCAGCAGCTTAAGGGACAGTAGCTCCTACGAGCAGTACTTC. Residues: CASSLRDSSSYEQYF.

CDR3 amino acids: CASSTGTRSQETQYF. For the CDR3, the DNA is TGTGCCAGCAGTACCGGGACTAGAAGCCAAGAGACCCAGTACTTC. This chain joins TRBV11-3 and TRBJ2-5; 8 bases are shared with TRBD2. This CDR3 is built from 15 residues. The trim removed 6 bases at V and 1 base at J, leaving 7 bases unmatched. The germline V gene encodes CDR1 SGHNT and CDR2 YENEEA.

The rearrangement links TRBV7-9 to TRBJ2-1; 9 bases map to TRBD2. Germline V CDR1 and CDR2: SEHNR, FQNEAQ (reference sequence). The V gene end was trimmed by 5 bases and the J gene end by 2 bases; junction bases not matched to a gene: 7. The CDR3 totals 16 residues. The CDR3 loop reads CASSPRSGSAYNEQFF. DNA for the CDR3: TGTGCCAGCAGCCCGCGTAGCGGGAGCGCCTACAATGAGCAGTTCTTC.

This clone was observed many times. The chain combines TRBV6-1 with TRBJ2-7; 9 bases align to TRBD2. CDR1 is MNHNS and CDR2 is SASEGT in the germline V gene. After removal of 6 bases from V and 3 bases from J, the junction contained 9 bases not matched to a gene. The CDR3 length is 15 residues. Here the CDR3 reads CASRETASGDYEQYF. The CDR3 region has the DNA TGTGCCAGCAGGGAGACGGCTAGCGGGGACTACGAGCAGTACTTC.

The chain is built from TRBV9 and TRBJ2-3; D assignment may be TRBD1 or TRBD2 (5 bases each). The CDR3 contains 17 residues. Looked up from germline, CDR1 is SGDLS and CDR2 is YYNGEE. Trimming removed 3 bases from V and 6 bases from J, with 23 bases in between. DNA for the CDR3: TGTGCCAGCAGCGCCGGGGCGACCGGGGCCCCCGGCGATACGCAGTATTTT. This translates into CASSAGATGAPGDTQYF.

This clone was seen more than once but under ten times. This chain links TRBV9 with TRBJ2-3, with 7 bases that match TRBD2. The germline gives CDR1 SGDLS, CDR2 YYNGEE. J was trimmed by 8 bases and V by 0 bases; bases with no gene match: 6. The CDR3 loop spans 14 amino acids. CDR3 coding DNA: TGTGCCAGCAGCGTAGGGGGGGGATCCACTACGCAGTATTTT. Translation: CASSVGGGSTTQYF.